Below, 28 T cell receptor beta chains from the same sample are listed, as sequenced in a study of T-cell memory formation after mild COVID-19. MiXCR, applied by TCRdb to the 5' RACE reads, yields one record per CDR3 protein. The sample records some 440,000 distinct CDR3 sequences, about 23% being singletons. The specimen was PBMCs or a T cell subset sorted from them (not recorded which). These receptors all stem from an adult woman who had mild COVID-19 (a few samples of this study predate the infection). Cell type and time point are not known.

V usage is TRBV18 and J usage is TRBJ2-1; 9 positions match TRBD1. This CDR3 has 16 amino acids. V gave up 2 bases and J gave up 7 bases; unmatched junction bases: 9. CDR1 and CDR2 from the germline V gene are KGHSH and LQKENI. The CDR3 coding sequence is TGTGCCAGCTCACCAAGAACGGGACAGGGAGGGAATGAGCAGTTCTTC. This encodes CASSPRTGQGGNEQFF.

This clonotype was seen only a few times. The rearrangement uses TRBV20-1 and TRBJ2-1; weak D call: TRBD2 (6 bases). V lost 5 bases and J lost 5, with 22 bases in between. Looked up from germline, CDR1 is DFQATT and CDR2 is SNEGSKA (reference sequence). This CDR3 spans 16 amino acids. The chain's CDR3 is CSAAGVSGHSHNEQFF. As DNA, the CDR3 is TGCAGTGCTGCCGGGGTTAGCGGCCACTCACACAATGAGCAGTTCTTC.

The chain uses TRBV12-3 or TRBV12-4 and TRBJ2-7; D could derive from TRBD1 or TRBD2 (5 bases each). Trimming left V 1 base short and J 5 bases short, with 9 bases between. This CDR3 contains 13 residues. The CDR3 here is CASSLERGDEQYF. DNA of the CDR3: TGTGCCAGCAGTTTAGAGAGGGGCGACGAGCAGTACTTC.

V and J are TRBV14 and TRBJ1-2; tentatively, D is TRBD1 (6 bases). The V end was cut by 0 bases, the J end by 5 bases, with 13 bases between. CDR1 is SGHDN and CDR2 is FVKESK in the germline V gene. The CDR3 contains 15 residues. The CDR3 region has the DNA TGTGCCAGCAGCCAAGATCGGCAGGGGAGGTATGGCTACACCTTC. Translated: CASSQDRQGRYGYTF. The full variable domain, in which reference TRBV14 and TRBJ1-2 provide the parts outside the CDR3, is EAGVTQFPSHSVIEKGQTVTLRCDPISGHDNLYWYRRVMGKEIKFLLHFVKESKQDESGMPNNRFLAERTGGTYSTLKVQPAELEDSGVYFCASSQDRQGRYGYTFGSGTRLTVV.

The rearrangement links TRBV5-1 to TRBJ1-1, with D possibly being TRBD1 (6 bases). The CDR3 runs 13 residues. With 7 bases removed from V and 4 bases from J, the gap between germline ends came to 14 bases. Germline CDR1 reads SGHRS; CDR2 reads YFSETQ. CDR3 protein: CASQAGTFTEAFF. DNA of the CDR3: TGCGCCAGCCAAGCCGGGACATTCACTGAAGCTTTCTTT.

The V and J genes are TRBV12-3 or TRBV12-4 and TRBJ2-6; possibly TRBD1 for D (7 bases). CDR3 length: 16 amino acids. V shed 4 bases and J shed 4 bases, with 14 bases lying between them. The DNA of the CDR3 is TGTGCCAGCAGTTCGTCAGGGGGGATGGGGGCCAACGTCCTGACTTTC. It encodes CASSSSGGMGANVLTF.

The chain carries TRBV21-1 and TRBJ1-6; TRBD1 is the table's D call and was not checked against the DNA. TRBV21-1 is a pseudogene. This CDR3 region has 16 residues. In nucleotides, the CDR3 is TGTGCCAGCAGCACTCCCCAGGACAGCCCCGAAGGACCCCTCCACTTT. Residues: CASSTPQDSPEGPLHF.

The chain carries TRBV20-1 and TRBJ2-1, with 8 bases fitting TRBD2. CDR1 DFQATT and CDR2 SNEGSKA come from the germline V gene (reference sequence). This CDR3 region has 14 residues. Trimming removed 3 bases from V and 8 bases from J; junction bases left unmatched: 9. Written as DNA, the CDR3 is TGCAGTGCTAGGAGCGGGAGTTCTATGTATGAGCAGTTCTTC. It codes for CSARSGSSMYEQFF.

The V call is TRBV12-3 or TRBV12-4, the J call TRBJ2-1, with 9 bases that match TRBD1. Trimming removed 2 bases from V and 5 bases from J; junction bases left unmatched: 7. The CDR3 extends over 16 amino acids. The CDR3 nucleotides are TGTGCCAGCAGTTTACATCGGACAGGGGCCGACAATGAGCAGTTCTTC. This encodes CASSLHRTGADNEQFF.

The chain has TRBV5-6 and TRBJ2-3, with a weak D call TRBD1 (5 bases). With 4 bases removed from V and 5 bases from J, the gap between germline ends came to 14 bases. The CDR3 sequence is 14 residues long. Per germline, CDR1 SGHDT and CDR2 YYEEEE. The CDR3 DNA sequence: TGTGCCAGCAGCCCTCTGGGGCCGAAAGATACGCAGTATTTT. Translated: CASSPLGPKDTQYF.

The chain is built from TRBV6-1 and TRBJ2-3, with D possibly matching TRBD2 (5 bases). Trimming removed 3 bases from V and 9 bases from J, with 13 bases in between. This CDR3 is built from 13 residues. Germline-derived CDR1 and CDR2 are MNHNS and SASEGT. CDR3 protein: CASSDEPSMTQYF. In DNA form, the CDR3 reads TGTGCCAGCAGTGATGAACCTAGCATGACGCAGTATTTT.

This clonotype was observed a few times. V gene TRBV12-3 or TRBV12-4 combines with J gene TRBJ1-1; 7 bases are a match to TRBD1. The CDR3 contains 13 residues. CDR3 protein: CAAGGEGATEAFF. CDR3 nucleotides: TGTGCGGCAGGGGGGGAGGGGGCCACTGAAGCTTTCTTT.

This clonotype came up a few times. The gene calls are TRBV7-3 and TRBJ2-5, with unresolved D. Germline-derived CDR1 and CDR2 are SGHTA and FQGTGA. CDR3 length equals 14 residues. The V end was cut by 5 bases, the J end by 5 bases, with 15 bases between. The CDR3 protein is CASSPGSPGETQYF. The DNA of the CDR3 is TGTGCCAGCAGCCCCGGGTCACCCGGGGAGACCCAGTACTTC.

The chain uses TRBV7-3 and TRBJ2-7; 11 positions agree with TRBD2. V was pared by 4 bases and J by 2 bases, with 13 bases of the junction left unmatched. This CDR3 is built from 18 residues. In germline, CDR1 is SGHTA, CDR2 FQGTGA. The CDR3 DNA follows: TGTGCCAGCAGCTCCCAGGATAGCGGGAGGGCCTTAACCTACGAGCAGTACTTC. Amino acid sequence: CASSSQDSGRALTYEQYF.

The gene calls are TRBV12-3 or TRBV12-4 and TRBJ1-1; D gene unclear. V lost 7 bases and J lost 6, with 9 bases in between. The CDR3 contains 11 residues. CDR3 DNA: TGTGCCAGCATAGGGTTTGCTGAAGCTTTCTTT. It translates to CASIGFAEAFF.

The chain couples TRBV18 to TRBJ1-2, with TRBD1 matching over 7 bases. CDR1 and CDR2 (germline): KGHSH, LQKENI. CDR3 length equals 15 residues. The ends lost 3 bases at V and 3 bases at J; junction bases unmatched: 7. The CDR3 nucleotides are TGTGCCAGCTCACCGCCACAGGGGACCGACTATGGCTACACCTTC. This sequence encodes CASSPPQGTDYGYTF.

This clonotype was detected a few times. The V call is TRBV7-9, the J call TRBJ1-5, with D tentatively TRBD1 (5 bases). The CDR3 loop spans 14 amino acids. Germline CDR1 SEHNR, CDR2 FQNEAQ (reference sequence). The ends were cut back, 5 bases at V and 0 bases at J, with 8 bases in the middle. The CDR3 is CASSTGGSNQPQHF. The CDR3, as DNA: TGTGCCAGCAGCACCGGGGGTAGCAATCAGCCCCAGCATTTT.

The rearrangement links TRBV30 to TRBJ1-3; D is undetermined. The V end lost 3 bases, the J end lost 0 bases, and 3 bases lay between the germline ends. Per germline, CDR1 GTSNPN and CDR2 SVGIG (reference sequence). The CDR3 has 12 residues. Here the CDR3 reads CAWRSSGNTIYF. The CDR3 nucleotides are TGTGCCTGGAGAAGCTCTGGAAACACCATATATTTT.

The chain couples TRBV24-1 to TRBJ2-1, with D perhaps TRBD1 (7 bases). V lost 8 bases, J lost 8 bases, and 18 bases lay in between. The CDR3 covers 14 residues. The germline gives CDR1 KGHDR, CDR2 SFDVKD. CDR3 coding DNA: TGTGCCACCAAGGGGGCAGGGGAGGTCTATGAGCAGTTCTTC. Translation gives CATKGAGEVYEQFF.

The J gene is TRBJ2-3, the V gene TRBV10-3, with 7 bases lining up with TRBD2. V dropped 1 base and J dropped 2; count of bases not matched to a gene: 6. The CDR3 loop spans 16 amino acids. Germline CDR1 is ENHRY and CDR2 is SYGVKD. The CDR3 nucleotides are TGTGCCATCAGTGAGTTCCTAGCGGAGCCCACAGATACGCAGTATTTT. As protein: CAISEFLAEPTDTQYF.

This clonotype was picked up a small number of times. The V call is TRBV4-3, the J call TRBJ2-3; possibly TRBD2 for D (5 bases). Germline CDR1 reads LGHNA; CDR2 reads YSLEER. V gave up 1 base and J gave up 0 bases, with 11 bases separating them. The CDR3 length is 16 residues. Written as DNA, the CDR3 is TGCGCCAGCAGCCAAGCTTTAGCGCCCAGCACAGATACGCAGTATTTT. It is translated as CASSQALAPSTDTQYF.

In its sample, this clonotype was seen a few times. The CDR3 bases are TGTGCCAGCAGCAGCCCTTTGGAGGGGAGGGGCGAGCAGTACTTC. Its translation is CASSSPLEGRGEQYF. This chain uses TRBV7-6 with TRBJ2-7; 7 bases are a match to TRBD2. CDR1 is SGHVS, CDR2 FNYEAQ, per germline. The length of the CDR3 is 15 residues. The V gene end was trimmed by 5 bases and the J gene end by 6 bases; junction bases not matched to a gene: 13.

A few counts support this clonotype. This chain uses TRBV11-2 with TRBJ2-3; D is perhaps TRBD1 (6 bases). This CDR3 has 13 amino acids. From germline, CDR1 is SGHAT and CDR2 FQNNGV. Trimming took 6 bases from V and 6 from J, leaving 13 bases between them. CDR3 loop: CASSTGLRDTQYF. The CDR3 DNA is TGTGCCAGCAGTACAGGGCTCCGGGATACGCAGTATTTT.

This chain uses TRBV20-1 with TRBJ2-1, with D tentatively TRBD1 or TRBD2 (5 bases each). V was cut by 5 bases and J by 2 bases, with 16 bases left in between. CDR3 length: 15 amino acids. Germline V lookup: CDR1 DFQATT, CDR2 SNEGSKA (reference sequence). CDR3 amino acids: CSARIPGATYNEQFF. CDR3 DNA: TGCAGTGCTCGAATACCCGGGGCCACCTACAATGAGCAGTTCTTC.

This sequence joins TRBV11-2 and TRBJ1-1; D is unclear. The CDR3 runs 17 residues. Trimming took off 0 bases at V and 4 bases at J, with 18 bases between the two ends. CDR1 SGHAT and CDR2 FQNNGV come from the germline V gene. In nucleotides, the CDR3 is TGTGCCAGCAGCTTAGAGGGTTGGGCCGAAAGGAGCACTGAAGCTTTCTTT. Translated, it gives CASSLEGWAERSTEAFF. The entire variable domain, with the rest obtained from reference TRBV11-2 and TRBJ1-1, is as follows: EAGVAQSPRYKIIEKRQSVAFWCNPISGHATLYWYQQILGQGPKLLIQFQNNGVVDDSQLPKDRFSAERLKGVDSTLKIQPAKLEDSAVYLCASSLEGWAERSTEAFFGQGTRLTVV.

Here the CDR3 DNA reads TGTGCCAGCAGAGCGCCACTAGCGGGAGGGCCCCAAGGTGAGCAGTTCTTC. Translating gives CASRAPLAGGPQGEQFF. The chain joins TRBV9 to TRBJ2-1, with 13 positions matching TRBD2. Per germline, CDR1 SGDLS and CDR2 YYNGEE. The CDR3 has 17 residues. The V and J ends lost 5 bases and 9 bases, in that order; junction bases with no gene match: 14.

The rearrangement links TRBV29-1 to TRBJ2-4, with D uncertain. The CDR3 is 13 residues long. Germline V CDR1 and CDR2: SQVTM, ANQGSEA. Between the trimmed V and J ends, which lost 4 bases and 2 bases, there was a span of 9 bases. The CDR3 sequence: CSVVTWSKNIQYF. The CDR3 region has the DNA TGCAGCGTTGTGACATGGTCCAAAAACATTCAGTACTTC.

There are many counts of this clonotype. The CDR3 here is CASSTNDRPQYF. DNA of the CDR3: TGTGCCAGCAGTACCAATGACAGGCCGCAGTACTTC. The chain has TRBV12-3 or TRBV12-4 and TRBJ2-7; D may be TRBD1 (6 bases). CDR3 length: 12 amino acids. The V end lost 5 bases, the J end lost 9 bases, and 14 bases lay between the germline ends.